This TCR beta chain is drawn from a study of technical replicates of blood from a handful of donors. Sequencing used immunoSEQ multiplex PCR; TCRdb keeps in-frame clones, though not all of them. The sample contains 75,000 to 90,000 clones, 93% of which appear only once. This clone was observed a single time. What was sequenced was T cells isolated from PBMCs. The clonotype was recovered from a human donor in good health.

The CDR3 loop reads CASSETSRLNEQFF. DNA for the CDR3: TGTGCCAGCAGCGAGACTAGTCGTCTCAATGAGCAGTTCTTC. J is TRBJ2-1 and V is TRBV9; D may be TRBD2 (6 bases). The CDR3 length is 14 residues. Germline CDR1 is SGDLS and CDR2 is YYNGEE. Deletions cut 3 bases from V and 6 bases from J, with 13 bases between. Drawing the rest from reference TRBV9 and TRBJ2-1, the complete variable domain is DSGVTQTPKHLITATGQRVTLRCSPRSGDLSVYWYQQSLDQGLQFLIQYYNGEERAKGNILERFSAQQFPDLHSELNLSSLELGDSALYFCASSETSRLNEQFFGPGTRLTVL.